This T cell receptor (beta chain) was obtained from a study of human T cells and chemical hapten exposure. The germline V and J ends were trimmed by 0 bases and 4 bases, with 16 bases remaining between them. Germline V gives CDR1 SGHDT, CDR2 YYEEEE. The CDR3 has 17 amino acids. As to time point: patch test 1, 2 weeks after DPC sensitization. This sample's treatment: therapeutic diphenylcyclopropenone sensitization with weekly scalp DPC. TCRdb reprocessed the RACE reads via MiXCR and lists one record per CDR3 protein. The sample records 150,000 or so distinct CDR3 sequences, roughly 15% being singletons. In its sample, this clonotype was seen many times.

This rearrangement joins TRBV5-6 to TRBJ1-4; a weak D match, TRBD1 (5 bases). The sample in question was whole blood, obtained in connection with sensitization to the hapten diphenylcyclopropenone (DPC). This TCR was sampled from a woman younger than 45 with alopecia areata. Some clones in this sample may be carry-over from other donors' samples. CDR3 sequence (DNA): TGTGCCAGCAGCTTGGGGGGGTCAACAGGCGGTAATGAAAAACTGTTTTTT. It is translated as CASSLGGSTGGNEKLFF.